The entry that follows covers one TCR beta chain sequence. The entry originates in a study of blood T cell repertoires in COVID-19. Study as a whole: Samples representing acute and convalescent COVID-19 were sourced from the United States, Italy and Spain. Sample material is recorded as cDNA or gDNA derived from T cells, B-cell-depleted T cells, or PBMCs.

The germline V and J ends were trimmed by 6 bases and 1 base, with 7 bases remaining between them. There are 12 residues in the CDR3. Germline V gene sequence: CDR1 LGHDT, CDR2 YNNKEL (reference sequence). Only in-frame clones appear in the TCRdb table, and some are missing; sequencing was by immunoSEQ multiplex PCR. The sample has approximately 200,000 clones; around 80% are singletons. The chain links TRBV3-1 (or the pseudogene TRBV3-2) to TRBJ2-7, with D possibly being TRBD2 (6 bases). Material: peripheral blood. The source of this sequence is a human donor in a cohort sampled during active COVID-19. In nucleotides, the CDR3 is TGTGCCAGCAGGGGGGGATCCTACGAGCAGTACTTC. This codes for CASRGGSYEQYF.